The 30 T cell receptor beta chains below all came from one sample that was sequenced in a study of cytomegalovirus exposure and HLA in healthy donors. Primers: 60 Vbeta forward and 13 Jbeta reverse. Sequencing used immunoSEQ multiplex PCR; TCRdb keeps in-frame clones, though not all of them. The table has approximately 110,000 clones, roughly 85% seen once. Source material: PBMCs. These receptors all stem from a woman aged 40 to 50 in good health and CMV-seronegative.

The chain recombines TRBV29-1 with TRBJ1-1, with 9 bases identical to TRBD1. Germline CDR1 and CDR2: SQVTM and ANQGSEA. V lost 7 bases, J lost 5 bases, and 11 bases stayed unmatched. The CDR3 is 14 amino acids. This CDR3 is CSATGGRSQTEAFF. CDR3 DNA: TGCAGCGCTACAGGGGGCAGAAGTCAGACTGAAGCTTTCTTT.

The chain recombines TRBV4-1 with TRBJ2-7; tentatively, D is TRBD1 (6 bases). Trimming took off 4 bases at V and 0 bases at J, with 13 bases between the two ends. The CDR3 has 15 amino acids. Germline lookup yields CDR1 MGHRA and CDR2 YSYEKL. This CDR3 reads CASSLSQGSSYEQYF. CDR3 DNA sequence: TGCGCCAGCAGCCTATCGCAGGGGAGCTCCTACGAGCAGTACTTC.

The rearrangement links TRBV2 to TRBJ2-3, with D possibly matching TRBD1 (5 bases). The CDR3 is made up of 15 amino acids. Germline V gives CDR1 SNHLY, CDR2 FYNNEI. Trimming left V 4 bases short and J 0 bases short, with 11 bases between. DNA for the CDR3: TGTGCCAGCAGTGTAAGGCAGGGTAGCACAGATACGCAGTATTTT. The encoded protein is CASSVRQGSTDTQYF.

Comments on this clone: The sample holds other DNA sequences that translate to the same CDR3. The chain couples TRBV28 to TRBJ2-7; D possibly corresponds to TRBD2 (6 bases). In germline, CDR1 is MDHEN, CDR2 SYDVKM. The CDR3 sequence is 13 residues long. Between the trimmed V and J ends, which lost 1 base and 6 bases, there was a span of 10 bases. The CDR3 nucleotides are TGTGCCAGCAGTTTATCGGGCGGGGTCGAGCAGTACTTC. Translating gives CASSLSGGVEQYF.

This clone is judged medium-sized. The chain has TRBV7-9 and TRBJ2-7; 10 bases fit TRBD2. Germline loops: CDR1 SEHNR, CDR2 FQNEAQ (reference sequence). The V and J ends lost 0 bases and 2 bases, in that order; junction bases with no gene match: 10. The CDR3 runs to 18 residues. CDR3 in amino acids: CASSLAWGIAGGAYEQYF. CDR3 bases: TGTGCCAGCAGCTTAGCGTGGGGGATAGCGGGAGGAGCCTACGAGCAGTACTTC.

V is TRBV5-6 and J is TRBJ2-1; 7 bases map to TRBD1. CDR1 is SGHDT and CDR2 is YYEEEE in the germline V gene. This CDR3 is built from 12 residues. V was pared by 0 bases and J by 9 bases, with 0 bases of the junction left unmatched. The CDR3: CASSLGTGEQFF. The CDR3 nucleotides are TGTGCCAGCAGCTTGGGGACAGGTGAGCAGTTCTTC.

This clone showed up just once. This rearrangement joins TRBV10-1 to TRBJ2-7; 11 nucleotides line up with TRBD1. The ends lost 4 bases at V and 4 bases at J; junction bases unmatched: 3. From germline, CDR1 is WNHNN and CDR2 SYGVQD (reference sequence). The CDR3 contains 14 residues. The CDR3 nucleotides are TGCGCCAGCAGTGGGGACAGGGGGGGATACGAGCAGTACTTC. This encodes CASSGDRGGYEQYF.

The genes are TRBV25-1 and TRBJ1-1, with D uncertain. Germline-derived CDR1 and CDR2 are MGHDK and SYGVNS. The V and J ends lost 4 bases and 3 bases respectively, with 9 bases between them. CDR3 length: 13 amino acids. CDR3 nucleotides: TGTGCCAGCAGTGTATACTACGACACTGAAGCTTTCTTT. Translating gives CASSVYYDTEAFF.

Concerning this clone itself: Germline is not matched at one junction end, which may reflect a read error. The rearrangement uses TRBV4-1 and TRBJ1-4; D is unresolved. The CDR3 covers 16 residues. Germline V CDR1 and CDR2: MGHRA, YSYEKL. CDR3 sequence: CASSQDRAGRAEKLFF. CDR3 sequence (DNA): TGCGCCAGCAGTCAAGATCGGGCGGGGAGGGCTGAAAAACTGTTTTTT.

J is TRBJ2-5 and V is TRBV7-7, with D perhaps TRBD2 (6 bases). The germline V gene encodes CDR1 SSHAT and CDR2 FNYEAQ (reference sequence). The CDR3 sequence is 13 residues long. Trimming shortened V by 5 bases and J by 2 bases, and 9 bases separated the two germline ends. The CDR3 loop reads CASSTTRQETQYF. The CDR3 DNA reads TGTGCCAGCAGCACGACTAGACAAGAGACCCAGTACTTC.

The rearrangement uses TRBV7-2 and TRBJ2-3, with 8 bases aligning to TRBD2. CDR3 length equals 14 residues. Germline loops: CDR1 SGHTA, CDR2 FQGNSA. V was pared by 5 bases and J by 5 bases, with 6 bases of the junction left unmatched. The CDR3 coding sequence is TGTGCCAGCAGCCCGACTAGCGAGGGAGATACGCAGTATTTT. This encodes CASSPTSEGDTQYF. Variable domain in full (rest from reference TRBV7-2 and TRBJ2-3): GAGVSQSPSNKVTEKGKDVELRCDPISGHTALYWYRQSLGQGLEFLIYFQGNSAPDKSGLPSDRFSAERTGGSVSTLTIQRTQQEDSAVYLCASSPTSEGDTQYFGPGTRLTVL.

This rearrangement joins TRBV4-2 to TRBJ2-1, with 8 bases fitting TRBD2. Germline CDR1 and CDR2: LGHNA and YNFKEQ. The V gene end was trimmed by 4 bases and the J gene end by 5 bases; junction bases not matched to a gene: 10. The CDR3 totals 16 residues. The CDR3 here is CASSRILAESNNEQFF. The CDR3 DNA follows: TGTGCCAGCAGCCGCATACTAGCGGAAAGTAACAATGAGCAGTTCTTC.

The chain combines TRBV10-1 with TRBJ2-3; no definite D call. Looked up from germline, CDR1 is WNHNN and CDR2 is SYGVQD (reference sequence). V was pared by 4 bases and J by 2 bases, with 4 bases between. The length of the CDR3 is 12 residues. CDR3: CASSGDTDTQYF. Written as DNA, the CDR3 is TGCGCCAGCAGTGGAGACACAGATACGCAGTATTTT.

This chain links TRBV7-2 with TRBJ2-1; 8 bases agree with TRBD1. V was clipped by 6 bases and J by 9 bases; unmatched bases: 7. The CDR3 covers 13 residues. Germline V CDR1 and CDR2: SGHTA, FQGNSA. CDR3 residues: CASRPDRVGEQFF. The CDR3 DNA reads as TGTGCCAGCAGACCGGACAGGGTAGGTGAGCAGTTCTTC. The variable domain in full, completed from reference TRBV7-2 and TRBJ2-1, reads GAGVSQSPSNKVTEKGKDVELRCDPISGHTALYWYRQSLGQGLEFLIYFQGNSAPDKSGLPSDRFSAERTGGSVSTLTIQRTQQEDSAVYLCASRPDRVGEQFFGPGTRLTVL.

The V and J genes are TRBV19 and TRBJ1-2; 8 bases map to TRBD1. Germline loops: CDR1 LNHDA, CDR2 SQIVND (reference sequence). CDR3 size: 14 residues. V lost 4 bases, J lost 5 bases, and 6 bases stayed unmatched. The DNA of the CDR3 is TGTGCCAGTAGTAGAGGACAGGGATCATATGGCTACACCTTC. Its translation: CASSRGQGSYGYTF.

The chain couples TRBV7-9 to TRBJ2-2; the D gene is possibly TRBD2 (5 bases). CDR1 and CDR2 (germline): SEHNR, FQNEAQ (reference sequence). There are 15 residues in the CDR3. V lost 3 bases and J 0 bases, leaving 8 bases between the germline ends. The CDR3 is CASSFWTSNTGELFF. The CDR3 DNA is TGTGCCAGCAGCTTCTGGACTTCGAACACCGGGGAGCTGTTTTTT.

The chain joins TRBV4-3 to TRBJ2-7; D gene unclear. The CDR3 covers 14 residues. Germline values: CDR1 LGHNA, CDR2 YSLEER. Trimming left V 0 bases short and J 3 bases short, with 9 bases between. The CDR3 loop reads CASSQEYGLYEQYF. In DNA, the CDR3 is TGCGCCAGCAGCCAAGAATATGGCCTCTACGAGCAGTACTTC.

The chain links TRBV30 to TRBJ1-3; 7 bases line up with TRBD1. With V trimmed by 2 bases and J by 0 bases, 7 bases remained unmatched. Germline CDR1 reads GTSNPN; CDR2 reads SVGIG (reference sequence). The CDR3 is 16 residues long. CDR3 DNA: TGTGCCTGGAGTCGGGACAGAATTTCCTCTGGAAACACCATATATTTT. Amino acids: CAWSRDRISSGNTIYF.

The chain uses TRBV4-3 and TRBJ2-5, with 9 bases fitting TRBD1. The J call may be faulty, since TRBJ2-7 better matches the DNA end. This CDR3 spans 14 amino acids. Germline loops: CDR1 LGHNA, CDR2 YSLEER. In DNA form, the CDR3 reads TGCGCCAGCAGCCTCCGGGACAGGGACAACGAGCAGTACTTC. Translated, it gives CASSLRDRDNEQYF.

The V call is TRBV7-2, the J call TRBJ1-3, with D maybe TRBD1 (6 bases). V gave up 1 base and J gave up 2 bases, with 12 bases separating them. This CDR3 has 16 amino acids. Germline V gene lookup returns CDR1 SGHTA and CDR2 FQGNSA. CDR3: CASSLGGAGAGNTIYF. CDR3 bases: TGTGCCAGCAGCTTAGGAGGGGCAGGGGCTGGAAACACCATATATTTT.

This clone was observed a handful of times. The chain links TRBV9 to TRBJ2-4, with a possible D match to TRBD1 (5 bases). The V gene lost 3 bases and the J gene lost 0 bases, with 7 bases spanning the gap. The CDR3 runs 14 residues. Germline V CDR1 and CDR2: SGDLS, YYNGEE. The CDR3 nucleotides read TGTGCCAGCAGCGAGACAGTAGCCAAAAACATTCAGTACTTC. It encodes CASSETVAKNIQYF.

The chain employs TRBV4-2 and TRBJ2-3, with unresolved D. The CDR3 sequence is 16 residues long. Germline CDR1 reads LGHNA; CDR2 reads YNFKEQ. The V gene lost 0 bases and the J gene lost 3 bases, with 13 bases spanning the gap. The CDR3 protein is CASSQEAGQRTDTQYF. The DNA of the CDR3 is TGTGCCAGCAGCCAAGAGGCTGGCCAGAGGACAGATACGCAGTATTTT.

The chain has TRBV28 and TRBJ2-7, with 11 bases fitting TRBD1. Germline lookup yields CDR1 MDHEN and CDR2 SYDVKM. With 3 bases clipped from V and 1 base from J, the junction kept 11 bases outside the gene matches. The CDR3 is 18 amino acids. The CDR3 protein is CASSLPRDRGDPSYEQYF. The CDR3, as DNA: TGTGCCAGCAGTTTGCCCCGGGACAGGGGGGACCCGTCCTACGAGCAGTACTTC.

V gene TRBV9 combines with J gene TRBJ1-1; perhaps TRBD1 as D (6 bases). The CDR3 loop spans 13 amino acids. Trimming removed 4 bases from V and 0 bases from J, with 7 bases in between. Germline V CDR1 and CDR2: SGDLS, YYNGEE. This CDR3 is CASSQGLNTEAFF. As DNA, the CDR3 is TGTGCCAGCAGCCAGGGGTTGAACACTGAAGCTTTCTTT.

This chain uses TRBV9 with TRBJ2-1; 7 bases line up with TRBD1. Unmatched junction bases numbered 14, after V lost 0 bases and J lost 5 bases. CDR1 is SGDLS and CDR2 is YYNGEE in the germline V gene. The length of the CDR3 is 18 residues. CDR3 region: CASSVGMSRDRNDNEQFF. Written as DNA, the CDR3 is TGTGCCAGCAGCGTAGGGATGTCCCGGGACAGAAACGACAATGAGCAGTTCTTC.

CDR3 coding DNA: TGTGCCAGCAGCTTAGATCGAGATGAAAAACTGTTTTTT. Translation gives CASSLDRDEKLFF. The chain links TRBV11-2 to TRBJ1-4; D gene unclear. The ends were cut back, 0 bases at V and 6 bases at J, with 5 bases in the middle. The length of the CDR3 is 13 residues. Germline V gene lookup returns CDR1 SGHAT and CDR2 FQNNGV.

The chain is built from TRBV7-2 and TRBJ1-2; TRBD1 is a possible D gene (5 bases). V lost 1 base, J lost 7 bases, and 10 bases lay in between. The germline CDR1 and CDR2 sequences are SGHTA and FQGNSA. CDR3 length: 13 residues. This chain's CDR3 is CASSLDWGGGYTF. DNA of the CDR3: TGTGCCAGCAGCTTAGATTGGGGGGGTGGCTACACCTTC.

The V gene is TRBV6-1, the J gene TRBJ2-2; 10 positions agree with TRBD2. This CDR3 contains 17 residues. The germline V gene encodes CDR1 MNHNS and CDR2 SASEGT. V shed 3 bases, J shed 0 bases, and the junction held 4 bases outside the gene matches. The CDR3 loop reads CASSEASGGPNTGELFF. In DNA form, the CDR3 reads TGTGCCAGCAGTGAGGCTAGCGGGGGCCCGAACACCGGGGAGCTGTTTTTT.

The genes are TRBV27 and TRBJ2-2; D ambiguous. V was cut by 8 bases and J by 1 base, with 8 bases left in between. CDR3 length: 13 residues. CDR1 is MNHEY, CDR2 SMNVEV, per germline (reference sequence). The CDR3 loop reads CASLVVNTGELFF. The CDR3 nucleotides read TGTGCCAGCTTAGTAGTGAACACCGGGGAGCTGTTTTTT.

The chain has TRBV2 and TRBJ2-2, with TRBD2 matching over 7 bases. Germline CDR1 is SNHLY and CDR2 is FYNNEI. This CDR3 comprises 17 residues. The J segment lost 4 bases and the V segment lost 4 bases, leaving 12 bases of the junction unmatched. This chain's CDR3 is CASSVGWSGGRTGELFF. The CDR3 nucleotides read TGTGCCAGCAGTGTTGGGTGGTCGGGAGGTCGCACCGGGGAGCTGTTTTTT. The full variable domain, with the rest looked up from reference TRBV2 and TRBJ2-2, is EPEVTQTPSHQVTQMGQEVILRCVPISNHLYFYWYRQILGQKVEFLVSFYNNEISEKSEIFDDQFSVERPDGSNFTLKIRSTKLEDSAMYFCASSVGWSGGRTGELFFGEGSRLTVL.